The source of this TCR beta chain is a study of T cell responses to AZD1222 COVID-19 vaccine. Study-wide results and limits: Unmutated regions of variants are reportedly targeted by nearly half of spike-specific TCRs. Spike regions recognized by vaccine-associated CD4 TCRs spanned the protein, led by 160-218 and 743-854. In all cases, repertoires were sampled only after the peak T cell response. White British ancestry dominated among donors, who included more females, and clonal diversity was possibly underestimated.

Comment on this clone: The antigen is unknown.

TCRdb's copy holds only in-frame clones and misses some; the assay was immunoSEQ multiplex PCR. This sample has about 93,000 clones, with just over 85% found just once. Trimming cost V 3 bases and J 2 bases; bases outside gene matches: 9. The germline V gene has CDR1 KGHSH and CDR2 LQKENI. The CDR3 sequence is 16 residues long. The chain carries TRBV18 and TRBJ2-5; TRBD1 matches at 7 bases. The material sequenced was peripheral blood, taken on day 0 of AZD1222 vaccination. The clonotype was recovered from an adult in good health. CDR3 residues: CASSPSRGLGQETQYF. The CDR3 DNA sequence: TGTGCCAGCTCACCGAGCAGGGGGTTAGGACAAGAGACCCAGTACTTC.